A selection of T cell receptor beta chains follows, all from one sample in a study of spatial heterogeneity in lung cancer. A single record per CDR3 protein comes from TCRdb applying MiXCR to the 5' RACE reads. The repertoire includes 25,000 or so distinct CDR3 sequences, around 5.1% of them detected once, and more than 4% sits in the top ten. Here the sequenced sample was PBMCs, taken at surgery. All receptors come from a male donor with early-stage non-small cell lung cancer. Each CDR3 is given with its conserved first and last residue. D genes are given only for firm matches. Rows may omit the clone size; those that give it use once, few, many or a size class.

>TRBJ2-1|12|many|TRBV20-1|NA
CSANPRYNEQFF
TGCAGTGCCAACCCCCGCTACAATGAGCAGTTCTTC
>TRBJ2-5|14|many|TRBV9|TRBD1
CASSQQGASETQYF
TGTGCCAGCAGTCAGCAGGGGGCCTCAGAGACCCAGTACTTC
>TRBJ2-1|16|many|TRBV5-1|NA
CASSNTGPPGSNEQFF
TGCGCCAGCAGCAACACAGGGCCTCCGGGGAGCAATGAGCAGTTCTTC
>TRBJ2-7|12|medium-sized|TRBV28|NA
CASSLFFYEQYF
TGTGCCAGCAGTTTATTCTTCTACGAGCAGTACTTC
>TRBJ1-5|15|few|TRBV9|TRBD1
CASSVEGGGDQPQHF
TGTGCCAGCAGCGTAGAGGGAGGGGGCGATCAGCCCCAGCATTTT
>TRBJ1-6|14|many|TRBV28|NA
CASSFTSYNSPLHF
TGTGCCAGCAGTTTCACCTCCTATAATTCACCCCTCCACTTT
>TRBJ2-3|18|many|TRBV15|TRBD1
CATSSQQGMGRPTDTQYF
TGTGCCACCAGCTCCCAACAGGGGATGGGGCGGCCCACAGATACGCAGTATTTT
>TRBJ2-7|11|many|TRBV10-3|NA
CAISPGNEQYF
TGTGCCATCAGTCCGGGGAACGAGCAGTACTTC
>TRBJ1-6|13|many|TRBV6-1|NA
CATHGSYNSPLHF
TGTGCCACCCACGGGTCATATAATTCACCCCTCCACTTT
>TRBJ2-2|13|many|TRBV24-1|NA
CATRERTTGELFF
TGTGCCACCAGAGAGCGGACTACCGGGGAGCTGTTTTTT
>TRBJ2-1|15|many|TRBV11-2|TRBD2
CASRRTSGSYNEQFF
TGTGCCAGCAGGCGAACTAGCGGCTCCTACAATGAGCAGTTCTTC
>TRBJ1-4|13|many|TRBV3-1|NA
CASSQTYNEKLFF
TGTGCCAGCAGCCAAACATACAATGAAAAACTGTTTTTT
>TRBJ1-1|14|many|TRBV6-5|NA
CASTPGHMNTEAFF
TGTGCCAGCACACCCGGACACATGAACACTGAAGCTTTCTTT
>TRBJ2-1|12|many|TRBV12-3/TRBV12-4|NA
CASSLGYNEQFF
TGTGCCAGCAGTTTAGGGTACAATGAGCAGTTCTTC
>TRBJ1-5|15|medium-sized|TRBV6-6|TRBD1
CASSYLDRVGQPQHF
TGTGCCAGCAGTTATCTTGACAGGGTTGGACAGCCCCAGCATTTT
>TRBJ2-3|13|many|TRBV28|NA
CASSSAGADTQYF
TGTGCCAGCAGTTCTGCAGGGGCAGATACGCAGTATTTT
>TRBJ2-5|16|few|TRBV6-5|NA
CASSPSFGPRQETQYF
TGTGCCAGCAGTCCCTCCTTCGGGCCCCGTCAAGAGACCCAGTACTTC
>TRBJ2-1|17|many|TRBV5-1|NA
CASSLDGRGSSYNEQFF
TGCGCCAGCAGCTTGGACGGACGGGGGAGCTCCTACAATGAGCAGTTCTTC
>TRBJ1-4|14|many|TRBV20-1|NA
CSARDRSTNEKLFF
TGCAGTGCTAGAGATCGCAGTACTAATGAAAAACTGTTTTTT
>TRBJ1-1|13|many|TRBV6-2/TRBV6-3|TRBD1
CASSPDRDTEAFF
TGTGCCAGCAGCCCCGACAGGGACACTGAAGCTTTCTTT
>TRBJ1-6|15|many|TRBV5-1|TRBD1
CASSWGQEPNSPLHF
TGCGCCAGCAGCTGGGGACAGGAACCAAATTCACCCCTCCACTTT
>TRBJ2-6|17|many|TRBV19|TRBD1
CASQTGASSSGANVLTF
TGTGCCAGCCAGACAGGGGCCTCGTCCTCTGGGGCCAACGTCCTGACTTTC
>TRBJ1-1|14|many|TRBV3-1|NA
CASSQRVPPTEAFF
TGTGCCAGCAGCCAAAGGGTTCCCCCCACTGAAGCTTTCTTT
>TRBJ2-2|15|many|TRBV3-1|NA
CASSPGHRNTGELFF
TGTGCCAGCAGCCCGGGACACCGGAACACCGGGGAGCTGTTTTTT
>TRBJ1-5|15|medium-sized|TRBV7-2|NA
CASSLEGLGNQPQHF
TGTGCCAGCAGCTTGGAGGGATTGGGCAATCAGCCCCAGCATTTT
>TRBJ1-5|12|many|TRBV28|NA
CASSSGVMPQHF
TGTGCCAGCAGTTCCGGGGTCATGCCCCAGCATTTT
>TRBJ1-2|11|many|TRBV3-1|NA
CASSLGPSCTF
TGTGCCAGCAGCCTTGGACCCTCGTGTACCTTC
>TRBJ2-5|15|NA|TRBV19|TRBD1
CASSTRQGQGETQYF
TGTGCCAGTAGTACCCGACAGGGGCAGGGAGAGACCCAGTACTTC
>TRBJ2-2|15|many|TRBV12-3/TRBV12-4|NA
CASRPGLRNTGELFF
TGTGCCAGCAGACCCGGACTACGGAACACCGGGGAGCTGTTTTTT
>TRBJ2-5|15|many|TRBV14|TRBD1
CASSVHRGPQETQYF
TGTGCCAGCAGCGTTCACAGGGGGCCCCAAGAGACCCAGTACTTC
>TRBJ2-1|13|many|TRBV5-1|NA
CASSLVQGGEQFF
TGCGCCAGCAGCTTGGTACAGGGCGGGGAGCAGTTCTTC
>TRBJ2-3|17|many|TRBV6-5|TRBD2
CASSRTIAGGPTDTQYF
TGTGCCAGCAGCCGGACAATTGCGGGGGGGCCCACAGATACGCAGTATTTT
>TRBJ1-1|14|few|TRBV7-2|NA
CVSSPQILNTEAFF
TGTGTCAGCAGCCCTCAGATTTTGAACACTGAAGCTTTCTTT
>TRBJ1-5|17|many|TRBV3-1|TRBD1
CASSQGTGGFSNQPQHF
TGTGCCAGCAGCCAAGGGACAGGGGGCTTTAGCAATCAGCCCCAGCATTTT
>TRBJ1-6|16|many|TRBV12-3/TRBV12-4|NA
CASSYRASSYNSPLHF
TGTGCCAGCAGTTACAGGGCCAGCTCCTATAATTCACCCCTCCACTTT
>TRBJ2-7|15|many|TRBV5-1|NA
CASTPPEGEAGEQYF
TGCGCCAGCACCCCGCCGGAAGGGGAAGCGGGCGAGCAGTACTTC
>TRBJ2-7|14|many|TRBV28|TRBD2
CASRAGLATYEQYF
TGTGCCAGCAGAGCGGGACTAGCAACCTACGAGCAGTACTTC
>TRBJ2-7|12|many|TRBV28|NA
CASSTPGHEQYF
TGTGCCAGCAGTACCCCAGGACACGAGCAGTACTTC
>TRBJ2-6|15|many|TRBV2|NA
CASSEDRTGANVLTF
TGTGCCAGCAGTGAAGACAGAACGGGGGCCAACGTCCTGACTTTC
>TRBJ2-7|15|many|TRBV28|TRBD2
CASRLTSVLNYEQYF
TGTGCCAGCAGACTAACTAGCGTATTAAACTACGAGCAGTACTTC
>TRBJ2-5|13|NA|TRBV6-1|NA
CASTTDPQETQYF
TGTGCCAGCACCACAGACCCTCAAGAGACCCAGTACTTC
>TRBJ2-2|17|many|TRBV24-1|TRBD1
CATSDTRTGGNTGELFF
TGTGCCACCAGTGATACACGGACAGGGGGCAACACCGGGGAGCTGTTTTTT
>TRBJ2-7|17|many|TRBV6-5|TRBD2
CASSYSNLAGGGYEQYF
TGTGCCAGCAGTTACTCGAATCTGGCGGGAGGTGGTTACGAGCAGTACTTC
>TRBJ1-4|12|many|TRBV20-1|NA
CSANDRIEKLFF
TGCAGTGCCAACGACAGGATTGAAAAACTGTTTTTT
>TRBJ1-4|16|many|TRBV7-9|NA
CASSLVGQGINEKLFF
TGTGCCAGCAGCTTAGTGGGGCAGGGAATTAATGAAAAACTGTTTTTT
>TRBJ2-3|15|many|TRBV2|NA
CARGEWSGSRDTQYF
TGTGCCAGGGGAGAGTGGAGCGGCTCCCGGGATACGCAGTATTTT
>TRBJ2-3|16|few|TRBV14|TRBD1
CASSFYRGTTTDTQYF
TGTGCCAGCAGCTTCTACAGGGGAACGACGACAGATACGCAGTATTTT
>TRBJ1-3|13|many|TRBV6-5|TRBD1
CASSKDRKNTIYF
TGTGCCAGCAGTAAGGACAGGAAAAACACCATATATTTT
>TRBJ2-3|14|many|TRBV5-1|NA
CASSLLPATDTQYF
TGCGCCAGCAGCTTGTTGCCAGCCACAGATACGCAGTATTTT
>TRBJ1-5|15|many|TRBV28|NA
CASLSLSGSNQPQHF
TGTGCCAGCCTCAGTTTATCGGGGAGCAATCAGCCCCAGCATTTT
>TRBJ2-1|19|many|TRBV7-2|TRBD2
CASSRPGGLAGGSYNEQFF
TGTGCCAGCAGCCGACCAGGAGGACTAGCGGGGGGCTCCTACAATGAGCAGTTCTTC
>TRBJ2-6|13|many|TRBV28|NA
CASSLRGANVLTF
TGTGCCAGCAGCCTCCGAGGGGCCAACGTCCTGACTTTC
>TRBJ2-5|14|many|TRBV7-6|TRBD1
CASSLQAGGETQYF
TGTGCCAGCAGCTTACAGGCAGGGGGAGAGACCCAGTACTTC
>TRBJ2-7|15|NA|TRBV7-2|TRBD1
CASSWAGQAHYEQYF
TGTGCCAGCAGCTGGGCGGGACAGGCCCACTACGAGCAGTACTTC
>TRBJ2-3|12|many|TRBV28|TRBD1
CASKGTGVGQYF
TGTGCCAGCAAGGGGACAGGGGTTGGGCAGTATTTT